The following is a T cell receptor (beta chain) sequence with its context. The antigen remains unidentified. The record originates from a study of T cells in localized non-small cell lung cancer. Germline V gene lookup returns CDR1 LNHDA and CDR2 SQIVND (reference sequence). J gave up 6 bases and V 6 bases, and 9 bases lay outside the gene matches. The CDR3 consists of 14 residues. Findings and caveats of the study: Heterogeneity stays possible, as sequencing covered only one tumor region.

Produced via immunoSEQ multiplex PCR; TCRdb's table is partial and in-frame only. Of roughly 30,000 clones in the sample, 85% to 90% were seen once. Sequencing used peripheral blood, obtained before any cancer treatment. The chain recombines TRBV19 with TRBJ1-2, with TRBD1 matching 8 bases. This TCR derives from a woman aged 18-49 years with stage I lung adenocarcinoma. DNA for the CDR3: TGTGCCAGTAGCAGAGACAGGGGAGCGGATGGCTACACCTTC. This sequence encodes CASSRDRGADGYTF.